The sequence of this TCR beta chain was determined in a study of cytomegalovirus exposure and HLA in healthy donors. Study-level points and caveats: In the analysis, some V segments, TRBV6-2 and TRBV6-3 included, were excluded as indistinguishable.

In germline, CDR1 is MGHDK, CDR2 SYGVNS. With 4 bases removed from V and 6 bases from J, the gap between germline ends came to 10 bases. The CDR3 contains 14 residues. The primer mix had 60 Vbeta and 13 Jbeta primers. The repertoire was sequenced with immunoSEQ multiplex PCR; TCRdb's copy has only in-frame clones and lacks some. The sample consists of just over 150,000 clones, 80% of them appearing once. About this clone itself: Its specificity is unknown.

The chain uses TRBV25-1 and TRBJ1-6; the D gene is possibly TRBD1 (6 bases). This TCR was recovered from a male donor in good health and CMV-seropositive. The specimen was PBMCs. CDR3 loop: CASSGGQVNSPLHF. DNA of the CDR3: TGTGCCAGCAGTGGGGGGCAGGTTAATTCACCCCTCCACTTT.